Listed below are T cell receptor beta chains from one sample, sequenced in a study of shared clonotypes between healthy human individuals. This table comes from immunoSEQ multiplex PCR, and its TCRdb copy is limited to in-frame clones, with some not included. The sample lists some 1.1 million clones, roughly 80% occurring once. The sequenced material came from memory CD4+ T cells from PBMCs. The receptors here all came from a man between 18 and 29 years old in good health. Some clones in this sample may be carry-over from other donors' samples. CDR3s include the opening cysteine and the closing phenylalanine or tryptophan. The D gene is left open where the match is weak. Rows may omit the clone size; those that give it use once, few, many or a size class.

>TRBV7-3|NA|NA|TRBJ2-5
TGTGCCAGCAGCTTAGGTTCACGGGCGGGTCAAGAGACCCAGTACTTC
CASSLGSRAGQETQYF
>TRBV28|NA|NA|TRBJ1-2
TGTGCCAGCCGAGGGGTTCCATATGGCTACACCTTC
CASRGVPYGYTF
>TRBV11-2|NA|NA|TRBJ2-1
TGTGCCAGCAGCTTAGATTTGACGAGCAATGAGCAGTTCTTC
CASSLDLTSNEQFF
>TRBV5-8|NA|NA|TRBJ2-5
TGTGCCAGCAGCTGGTGGGGCGTGGACCAAGAGACCCAGTACTTC
CASSWWGVDQETQYF
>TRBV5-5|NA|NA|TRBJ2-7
TGTGCCAGCAGCTTCTGGGGCCGTAGTCACGAGCAGTACTTC
CASSFWGRSHEQYF
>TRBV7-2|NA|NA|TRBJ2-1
TGTGCCAGCAGCCAACCCCGGACAGCCATTATTCGCTACAATGAGCAGTTCTTC
CASSQPRTAIIRYNEQFF
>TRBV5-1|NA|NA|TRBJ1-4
TGCGCCAGCAGCTTGTTGTCGGACAATGAAAAACTGTTTTTT
CASSLLSDNEKLFF
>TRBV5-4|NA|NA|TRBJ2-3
TGTGCCAGCAGCTTGTCGGCTGAGGGAGATACGCAGTATTTT
CASSLSAEGDTQYF
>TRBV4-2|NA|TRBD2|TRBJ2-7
TGTGCCAGCAGCCAAGCCGGGACTAGCGGAGTATCCTACGAGCAGTACTTC
CASSQAGTSGVSYEQYF
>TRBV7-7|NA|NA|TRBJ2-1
TGTGCTAGCAGCTTAGAGTATCTGAATGAGCAGTTCTTC
CASSLEYLNEQFF
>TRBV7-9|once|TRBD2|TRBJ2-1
TGTGCCAGCAGCTTGGGAGGGAGTAGTTCCTACAATGAGCAGTTCTTC
CASSLGGSSSYNEQFF
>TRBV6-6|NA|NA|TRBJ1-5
TGTGCCAGCAGTTACTCTCGGGTTTGGCCCCAGCATTTT
CASSYSRVWPQHF
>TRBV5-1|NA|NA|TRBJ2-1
TGCGCCAGCAGCTTCAGTCCCTCCTACAATGAGCAGTTCTTC
CASSFSPSYNEQFF
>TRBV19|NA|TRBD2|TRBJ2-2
TGTGCCAGTAGTATAAGACTAGCGGGAGGACTGAACACCGGGGAGCTGTTTTTT
CASSIRLAGGLNTGELFF
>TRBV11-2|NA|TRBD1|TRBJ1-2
TGTGCCAGCAGCCCCTATGGAGCCGGGACAGGGGTCGGCTACACCTTC
CASSPYGAGTGVGYTF
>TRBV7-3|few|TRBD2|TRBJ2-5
TGTGCCAGCAGCGTACGGACTAGCGGGGACCAAACCCAGTACTTC
CASSVRTSGDQTQYF
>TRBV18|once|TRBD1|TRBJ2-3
TGTGCCAGCTCACCAGACAGGGGGGCCGGTACGCAGTATTTT
CASSPDRGAGTQYF
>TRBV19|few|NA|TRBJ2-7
TGTGCCAGTAGTATGATGTTCGGCTACGAGCAGTACTTC
CASSMMFGYEQYF
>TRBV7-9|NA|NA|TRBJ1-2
TGTGCCAGCAGCTTCGCAGGGGAGGGCTACACCTTC
CASSFAGEGYTF
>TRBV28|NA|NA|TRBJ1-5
TGTGCCAGCAGTCTAGATAGCAATCAGCCCCAGCATTTT
CASSLDSNQPQHF
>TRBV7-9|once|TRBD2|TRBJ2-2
TGTGCCAGCAGCTTCTTCAGCGGGAGGGTCCCCGGGGAGCTGTTTTTT
CASSFFSGRVPGELFF
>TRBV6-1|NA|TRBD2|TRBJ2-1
TGTGCCACCGGGACTAGCGGGGAGTCCTACAATGAGCAGTTCTTC
CATGTSGESYNEQFF
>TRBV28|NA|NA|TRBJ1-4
TGTGCCAGCAGTTTATTGGGCCTCGCGCGGGGAAAACTGTTTTTT
CASSLLGLARGKLFF
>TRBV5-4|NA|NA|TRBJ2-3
TGTGCCAGCAGCTTGGCCCGGCGGGGAAGCACAGATACGCAGTATTTT
CASSLARRGSTDTQYF
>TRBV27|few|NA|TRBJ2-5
TGTGCCAGCAGTTTACGGCTTCAAGAGACCCAGTACTTC
CASSLRLQETQYF
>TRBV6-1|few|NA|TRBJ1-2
TGTGCCAGCAGCGCCACATATGGCTACACCTTC
CASSATYGYTF
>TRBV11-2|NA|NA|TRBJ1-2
TGTGCCAGCAGCGACCAGCAGGGGACGGGCTATGGCTACACCTTC
CASSDQQGTGYGYTF
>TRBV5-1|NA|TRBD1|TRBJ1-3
TGCGCCAGCAGCGAGGGGACAGCTGGAAACACCATATATTTT
CASSEGTAGNTIYF
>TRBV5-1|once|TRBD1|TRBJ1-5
TGCGCCAGCAGCTTGGCGGACAGGGATAGCAATCAGCCCCAGCATTTT
CASSLADRDSNQPQHF
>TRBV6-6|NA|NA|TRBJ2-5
TGTGCCAGCAGTTCCCCGGAAAAAAAAGAGACCCAGTACTTC
CASSSPEKKETQYF
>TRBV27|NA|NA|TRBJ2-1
TGTGCCAGCAGTTTATCGGGGGGATTATCGAGCAATGAGCAGTTCTTC
CASSLSGGLSSNEQFF
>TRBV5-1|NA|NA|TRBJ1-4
TGCGCCAGCAGCCCCCAGGGAAGAGAAAATGAAAAACTGTTTTTT
CASSPQGRENEKLFF
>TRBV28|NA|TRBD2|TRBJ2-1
TGTGCCAGCAGGCGGGGGGGAGATGGCTCCTACAATGAGCAGTTCTTC
CASRRGGDGSYNEQFF
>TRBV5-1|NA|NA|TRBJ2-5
TGCGCCAGCAGCTTGACGCGTTCCCAAGAGACCCAGTACTTC
CASSLTRSQETQYF